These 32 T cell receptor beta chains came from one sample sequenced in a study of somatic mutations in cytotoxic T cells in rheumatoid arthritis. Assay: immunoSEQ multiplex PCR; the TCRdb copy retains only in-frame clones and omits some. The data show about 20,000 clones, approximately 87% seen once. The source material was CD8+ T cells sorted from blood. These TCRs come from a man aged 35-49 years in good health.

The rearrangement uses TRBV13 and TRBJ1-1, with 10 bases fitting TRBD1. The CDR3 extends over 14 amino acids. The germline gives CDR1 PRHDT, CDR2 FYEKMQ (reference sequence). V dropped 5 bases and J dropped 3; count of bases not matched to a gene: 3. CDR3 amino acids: CASSPGQGDTEAFF. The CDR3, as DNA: TGTGCCAGCAGCCCCGGACAGGGGGACACTGAAGCTTTCTTT.

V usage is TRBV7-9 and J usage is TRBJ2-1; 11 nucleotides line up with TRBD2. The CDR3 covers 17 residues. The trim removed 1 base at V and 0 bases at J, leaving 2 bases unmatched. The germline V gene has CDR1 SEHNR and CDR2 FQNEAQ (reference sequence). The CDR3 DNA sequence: TGTGCCAGCAGCTTAGAGGGACTAGCGGACTCCTACAATGAGCAGTTCTTC. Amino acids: CASSLEGLADSYNEQFF.

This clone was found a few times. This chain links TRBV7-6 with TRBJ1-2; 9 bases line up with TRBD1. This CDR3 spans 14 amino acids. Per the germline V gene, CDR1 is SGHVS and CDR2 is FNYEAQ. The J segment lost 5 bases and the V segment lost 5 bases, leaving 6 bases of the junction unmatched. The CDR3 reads CASSRWTGEYGYTF. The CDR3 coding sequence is TGTGCCAGCAGCAGGTGGACAGGGGAGTATGGCTACACCTTC.

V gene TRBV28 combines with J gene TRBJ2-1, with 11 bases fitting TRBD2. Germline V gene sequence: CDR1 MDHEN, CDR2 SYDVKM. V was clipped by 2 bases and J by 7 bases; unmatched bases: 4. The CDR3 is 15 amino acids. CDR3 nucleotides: TGTGCCAGCAGTTTACTCGGACTAGCGGGTAATGAGCAGTTCTTC. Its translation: CASSLLGLAGNEQFF.

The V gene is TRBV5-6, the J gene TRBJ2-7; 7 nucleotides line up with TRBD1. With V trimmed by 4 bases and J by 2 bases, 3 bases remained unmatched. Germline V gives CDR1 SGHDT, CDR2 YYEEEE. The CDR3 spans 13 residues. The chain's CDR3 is CASSAGTAYEQYF. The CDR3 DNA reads TGTGCCAGCAGCGCCGGGACAGCCTACGAGCAGTACTTC.

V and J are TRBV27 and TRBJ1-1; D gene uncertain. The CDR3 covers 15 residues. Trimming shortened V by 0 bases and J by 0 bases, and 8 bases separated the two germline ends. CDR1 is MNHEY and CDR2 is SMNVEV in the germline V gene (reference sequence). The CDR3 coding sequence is TGTGCCAGCAGTTTATCTCCCACTTTGAACACTGAAGCTTTCTTT. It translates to CASSLSPTLNTEAFF.

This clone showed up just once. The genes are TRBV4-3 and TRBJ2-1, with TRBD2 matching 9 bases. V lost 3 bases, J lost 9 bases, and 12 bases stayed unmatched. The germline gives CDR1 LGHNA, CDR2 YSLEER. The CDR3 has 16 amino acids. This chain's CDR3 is CASSQRASGRSGEQFF. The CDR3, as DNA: TGCGCCAGCAGCCAGCGGGCGAGCGGGAGGTCTGGTGAGCAGTTCTTC.

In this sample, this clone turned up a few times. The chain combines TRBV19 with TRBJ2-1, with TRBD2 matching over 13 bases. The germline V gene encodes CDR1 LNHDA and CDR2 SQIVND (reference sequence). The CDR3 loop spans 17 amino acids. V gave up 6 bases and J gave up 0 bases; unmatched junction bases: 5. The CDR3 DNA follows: TGTGCCAGTAGCTTGGGACTAGCGGGGAGCTCCTACAATGAGCAGTTCTTC. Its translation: CASSLGLAGSSYNEQFF.

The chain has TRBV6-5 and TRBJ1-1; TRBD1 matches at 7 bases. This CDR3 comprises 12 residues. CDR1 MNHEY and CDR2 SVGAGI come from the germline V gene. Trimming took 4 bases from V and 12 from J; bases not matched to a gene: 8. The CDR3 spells CASSSDRVITFF. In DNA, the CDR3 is TGTGCCAGCAGTTCTGACAGGGTGATAACTTTCTTT.

The CDR3 here is CASTFVRTSGSYEQYF. For the CDR3, the DNA is TGTGCCAGCACTTTTGTTCGGACTAGCGGCTCCTACGAGCAGTACTTC. The V gene is TRBV28, the J gene TRBJ2-7; 10 bases match TRBD2. This CDR3 has 16 amino acids. Germline CDR1 and CDR2: MDHEN and SYDVKM. With 7 bases clipped from V and 0 bases from J, the junction kept 9 bases outside the gene matches.

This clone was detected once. In nucleotides, the CDR3 is TGTGCCAGCAGCCCCCGGGACTTGACTTACGAGCAGTACTTC. Protein product: CASSPRDLTYEQYF. This chain uses TRBV7-9 with TRBJ2-7; the D gene is possibly TRBD2 (6 bases). The germline CDR1 and CDR2 sequences are SEHNR and FQNEAQ (reference sequence). Trimming took 5 bases from V and 4 from J, leaving 15 bases between them. The CDR3 totals 14 residues.

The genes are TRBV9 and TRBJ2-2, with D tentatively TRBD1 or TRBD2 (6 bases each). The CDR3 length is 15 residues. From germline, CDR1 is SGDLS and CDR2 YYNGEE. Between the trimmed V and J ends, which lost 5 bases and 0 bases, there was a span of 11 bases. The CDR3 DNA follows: TGTGCCAGCAGGGGGGGACACCCGAACACCGGGGAGCTGTTTTTT. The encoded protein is CASRGGHPNTGELFF.

The CDR3 here is CASSHRDRVREQFF. CDR3 bases: TGTGCCAGCAGCCACCGGGACAGGGTTCGCGAGCAGTTCTTC. The chain recombines TRBV7-9 with TRBJ2-1; 9 nucleotides match TRBD1. CDR1 is SEHNR and CDR2 is FQNEAQ in the germline V gene (reference sequence). The CDR3 covers 14 residues. V dropped 5 bases and J dropped 10; count of bases not matched to a gene: 9.

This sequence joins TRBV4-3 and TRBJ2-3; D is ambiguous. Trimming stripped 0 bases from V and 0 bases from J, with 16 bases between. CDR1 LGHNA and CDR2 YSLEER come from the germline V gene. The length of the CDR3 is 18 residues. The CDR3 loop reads CASSQEKGTTSSTDTQYF. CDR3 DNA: TGCGCCAGCAGCCAAGAGAAAGGAACTACATCTAGCACAGATACGCAGTATTTT.

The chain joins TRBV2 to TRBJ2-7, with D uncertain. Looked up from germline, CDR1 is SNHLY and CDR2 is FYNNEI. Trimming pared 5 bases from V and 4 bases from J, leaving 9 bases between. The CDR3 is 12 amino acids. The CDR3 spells CASSFSGYEQYF. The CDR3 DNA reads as TGTGCCAGCAGTTTTTCGGGTTACGAGCAGTACTTC.

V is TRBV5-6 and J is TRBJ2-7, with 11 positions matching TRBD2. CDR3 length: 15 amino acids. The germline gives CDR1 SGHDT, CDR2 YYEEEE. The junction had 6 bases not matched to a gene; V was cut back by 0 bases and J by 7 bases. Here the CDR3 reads CASSLVTSGGREQYF. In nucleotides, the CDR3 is TGTGCCAGCAGCTTGGTCACTAGCGGGGGTAGGGAGCAGTACTTC. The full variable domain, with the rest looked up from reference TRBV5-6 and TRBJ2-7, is DAGVTQSPTHLIKTRGQQVTLRCSPKSGHDTVSWYQQALGQGPQFIFQYYEEEERQRGNFPDRFSGHQFPNYSSELNVNALLLGDSALYLCASSLVTSGGREQYFGPGTRLTVT.

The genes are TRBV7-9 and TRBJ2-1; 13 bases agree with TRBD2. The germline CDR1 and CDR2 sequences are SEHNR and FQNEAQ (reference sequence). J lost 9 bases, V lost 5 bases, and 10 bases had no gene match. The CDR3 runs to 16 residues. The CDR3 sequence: CASSPNPGLAGFEQFF. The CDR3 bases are TGTGCCAGCAGCCCAAACCCGGGACTAGCGGGATTTGAGCAGTTCTTC.

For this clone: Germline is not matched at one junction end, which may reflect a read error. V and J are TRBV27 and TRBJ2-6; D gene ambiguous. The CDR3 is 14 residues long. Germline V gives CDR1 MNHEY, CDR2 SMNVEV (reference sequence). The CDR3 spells CASSISAGANVLTF. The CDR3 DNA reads TGTGCCAGCAGTATATCAGCGGGGGCCAACGTCCTGACTTTC.

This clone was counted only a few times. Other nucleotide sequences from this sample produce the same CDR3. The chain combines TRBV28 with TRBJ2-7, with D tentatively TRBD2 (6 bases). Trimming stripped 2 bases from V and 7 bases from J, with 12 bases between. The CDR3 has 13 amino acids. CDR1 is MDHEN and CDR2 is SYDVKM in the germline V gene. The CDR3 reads CASSLGTAGEQYF. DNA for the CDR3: TGTGCCAGCAGTTTAGGGACCGCGGGGGAGCAGTACTTC.

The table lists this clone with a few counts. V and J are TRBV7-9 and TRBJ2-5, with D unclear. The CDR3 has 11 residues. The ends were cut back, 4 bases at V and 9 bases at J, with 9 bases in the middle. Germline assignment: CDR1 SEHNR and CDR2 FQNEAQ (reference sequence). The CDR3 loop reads CASSSPWAQYF. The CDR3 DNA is TGTGCCAGCAGCTCCCCGTGGGCCCAGTACTTC.

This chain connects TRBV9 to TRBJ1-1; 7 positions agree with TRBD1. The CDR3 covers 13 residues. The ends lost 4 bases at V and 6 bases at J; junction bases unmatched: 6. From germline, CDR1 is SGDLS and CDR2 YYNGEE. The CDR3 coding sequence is TGTGCCAGCAGCTCCCAGACAGGGCCTGAAGCTTTCTTT. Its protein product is CASSSQTGPEAFF.

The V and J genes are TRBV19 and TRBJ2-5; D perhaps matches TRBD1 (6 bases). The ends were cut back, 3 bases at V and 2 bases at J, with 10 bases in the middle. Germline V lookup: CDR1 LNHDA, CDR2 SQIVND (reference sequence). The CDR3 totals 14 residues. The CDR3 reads CASSISTGQETQYF. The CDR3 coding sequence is TGTGCCAGTAGTATCAGTACAGGGCAAGAGACCCAGTACTTC. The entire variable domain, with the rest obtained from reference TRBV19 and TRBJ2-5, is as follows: DGGITQSPKYLFRKEGQNVTLSCEQNLNHDAMYWYRQDPGQGLRLIYYSQIVNDFQKGDIAEGYSVSREKKESFPLTVTSAQKNPTAFYLCASSISTGQETQYFGPGTRLLVL.

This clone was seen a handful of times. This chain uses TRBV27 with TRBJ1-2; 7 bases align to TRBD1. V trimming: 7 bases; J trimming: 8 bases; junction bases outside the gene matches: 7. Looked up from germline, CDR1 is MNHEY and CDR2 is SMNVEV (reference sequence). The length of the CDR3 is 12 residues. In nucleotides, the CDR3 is TGTGCCAGCATGGCGACAGGGAAAGGCTACACCTTC. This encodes CASMATGKGYTF.

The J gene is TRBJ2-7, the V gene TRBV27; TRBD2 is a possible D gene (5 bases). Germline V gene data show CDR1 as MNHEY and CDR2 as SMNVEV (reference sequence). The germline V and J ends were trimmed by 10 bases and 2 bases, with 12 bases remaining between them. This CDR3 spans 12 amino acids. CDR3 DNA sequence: TGTGCCACCGGGGAGTCCGCCTACGAGCAGTACTTC. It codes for CATGESAYEQYF.

CDR3 coding DNA: TGTGCCAGCAGCCAAGGAGACAAGGGGCCGAGCTCCTACGAGCAGTACTTC. Its protein product is CASSQGDKGPSSYEQYF. The chain uses TRBV14 and TRBJ2-7; D is possibly TRBD1 (5 bases). Germline lookup yields CDR1 SGHDN and CDR2 FVKESK. The CDR3 consists of 17 residues. The V and J ends lost 1 base and 0 bases respectively, with 16 bases between them.

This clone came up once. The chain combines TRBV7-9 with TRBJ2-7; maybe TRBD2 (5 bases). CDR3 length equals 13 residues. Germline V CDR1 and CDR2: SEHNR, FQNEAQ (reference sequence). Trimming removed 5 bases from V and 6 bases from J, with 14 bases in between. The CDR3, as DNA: TGTGCCAGCAGCCCACGGACTGCCGGCGAGCAGTACTTC. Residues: CASSPRTAGEQYF.

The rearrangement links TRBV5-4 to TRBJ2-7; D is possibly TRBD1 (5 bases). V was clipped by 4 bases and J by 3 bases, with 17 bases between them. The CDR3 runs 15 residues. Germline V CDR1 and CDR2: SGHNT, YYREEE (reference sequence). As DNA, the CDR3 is TGTGCCAGCAGCATCACGCAGGGATTAAACTACGAGCAGTACTTC. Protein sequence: CASSITQGLNYEQYF.

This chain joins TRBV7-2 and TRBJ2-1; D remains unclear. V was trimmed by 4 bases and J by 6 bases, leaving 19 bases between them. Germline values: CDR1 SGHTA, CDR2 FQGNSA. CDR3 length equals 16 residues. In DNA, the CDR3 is TGTGCCAGCAGCTCCGAGGACCCAAAACCGATCAATGAGCAGTTCTTC. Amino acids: CASSSEDPKPINEQFF.

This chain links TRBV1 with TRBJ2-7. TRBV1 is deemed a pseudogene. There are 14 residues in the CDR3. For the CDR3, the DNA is TGCACCAGCACCCTCGACCAAAATTCCTACGAGCAGTACTTC. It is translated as CTSTLDQNSYEQYF.

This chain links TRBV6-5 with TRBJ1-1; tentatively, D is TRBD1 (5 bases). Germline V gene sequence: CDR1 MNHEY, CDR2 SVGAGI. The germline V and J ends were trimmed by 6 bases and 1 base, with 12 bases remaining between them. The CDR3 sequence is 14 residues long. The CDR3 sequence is CASRPTVPNTEAFF. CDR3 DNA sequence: TGTGCCAGCAGACCGACAGTGCCGAACACTGAAGCTTTCTTT.

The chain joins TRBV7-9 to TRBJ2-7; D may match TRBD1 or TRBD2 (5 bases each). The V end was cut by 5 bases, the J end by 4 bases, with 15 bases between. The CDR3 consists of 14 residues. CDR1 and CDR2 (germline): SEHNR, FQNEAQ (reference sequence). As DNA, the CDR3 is TGTGCCAGCAGCCCCTCCAGGGACCGGTACGAGCAGTACTTC. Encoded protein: CASSPSRDRYEQYF. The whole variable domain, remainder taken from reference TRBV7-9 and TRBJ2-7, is DTGVSQNPRHKITKRGQNVTFRCDPISEHNRLYWYRQTLGQGPEFLTYFQNEAQLEKSRLLSDRFSAERPKGSFSTLEIQRTEQGDSAMYLCASSPSRDRYEQYFGPGTRLTVT.

The CDR3 loop is CASSFGSSYEQYF. CDR3 bases: TGTGCCAGCAGCTTTGGTAGCTCCTACGAGCAGTACTTC. The J gene is TRBJ2-7, the V gene TRBV5-4; D unresolved. Per the germline V gene, CDR1 is SGHNT and CDR2 is YYREEE (reference sequence). This CDR3 comprises 13 residues. Trimming pared 2 bases from V and 0 bases from J, leaving 6 bases between.